Below, one TCR beta chain is given with its context. The target of this receptor is not known. Base quality data are lacking; no much larger clone is found one base away. The source of the sample is a study of blood T cell repertoires in COVID-19 (dated by TCRdb to the early 2020s). For the wider study: Samples from collaborators originated in the United States, Italy and Spain and spanned both the acute and convalescent phases of COVID-19. The prospective study material was composed of cDNA or gDNA derived from T cells, B-cell-depleted T cells, or PBMCs. Nearly every sample came with metadata listing a de-identified subject ID, COVID-19 status, age in years and sex. The repertoires were released in a freely available public database meant as a resource for research on the immune response to SARS-CoV-2. Samples were obtained from the ongoing ImmuneRACE study (first 160 participants) and from some 1,200 subjects provided by 6 global collaborators. Subjects who had been exposed to COVID-19, were actively infected with it, or had recovered from it provided the deeply sampled blood TCRbeta repertoires that made up the dataset. Where HLA class I and class II types were available, the types were taken from metadata supplied by the sample provider, not from assay-based typing.

The germline V gene encodes CDR1 GTSNPN and CDR2 SVGIG (reference sequence). V loses 3 bases, J loses 12 bases, and the germline ends lie 17 bases apart. The CDR3 sequence holds 12 residues, the cysteine and phenylalanine included. Of the read, only the CDR3 DNA is kept; its 36 bases are in frame from base 1. TCRbeta CDR3 regions were amplified from genomic DNA using the immunoSEQ Assay, a bias-controlled multiplex PCR. The authors' analysis ran thus. Nucleated cell counts per sample were estimated from amplification of reference gene primers within the assay. Sequence reads were collapsed and filtered to measure the absolute abundance of every unique TCRbeta CDR3 rearrangement. Productive Simpson clonality was computed per sample as the square root of Simpson's diversity index over productive rearrangements. TCRdb limited this immuneACCESS table to in-frame rearrangements with V and J called. A share of clones is missing; checked studies link under half to unresolved V genes, and the rest is unexplained. The D gene and trimming were derived from the DNA, and the V and J assignments and clone size from that table. This sample is represented by hundreds of thousands of clones; approximately 88% of them were singletons. 0.95% to 1.5% of the sample is taken by the ten largest.

Results and caveats for the whole study, not just this receptor: How much clinical and demographic metadata was included differed by source and by participant, and the metadata was provided uncurated.

In the prospective study, participants were about 18 to 100 years old, resided in about two dozen geographic areas of the United States, and were enrolled through a virtual design. To assign participants to cohorts, the prospective study relied on clinical history that participants themselves reported in a screening survey and a study questionnaire. Mobile phlebotomists in the prospective study collected whole blood, serum and a nasopharyngeal or oropharyngeal swab from every participant. Prospective study participants could optionally give additional blood draws and questionnaires over an approximately 2-month period. Before DNA extraction, prospective study blood samples were shipped either frozen or at room temperature.

Here the chain combines TRBV30 and TRBJ1-2; the D gene cannot be resolved reliably. Sample: PBMCs or T cells enriched from blood (not recorded which). This receptor was identified in a woman aged 40 to 50 with acute COVID-19. The CDR3 loop reads CAWSPEVLVHTF. The DNA sequence reads TGTGCCTGGAGCCCGGAGGTTCTTGTCCACACCTTC.